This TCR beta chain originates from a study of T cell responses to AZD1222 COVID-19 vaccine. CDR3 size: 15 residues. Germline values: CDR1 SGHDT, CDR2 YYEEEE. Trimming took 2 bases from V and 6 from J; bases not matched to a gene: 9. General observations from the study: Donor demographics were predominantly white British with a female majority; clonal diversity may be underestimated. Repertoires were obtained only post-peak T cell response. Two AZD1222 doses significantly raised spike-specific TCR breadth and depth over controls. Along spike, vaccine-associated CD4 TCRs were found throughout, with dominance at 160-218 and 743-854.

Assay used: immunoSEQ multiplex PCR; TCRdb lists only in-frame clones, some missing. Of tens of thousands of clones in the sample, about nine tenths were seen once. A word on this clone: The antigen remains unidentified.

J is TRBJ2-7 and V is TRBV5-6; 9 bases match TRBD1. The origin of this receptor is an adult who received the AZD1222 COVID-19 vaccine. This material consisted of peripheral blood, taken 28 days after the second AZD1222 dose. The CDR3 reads CASSFRDRVVSEQYF. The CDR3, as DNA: TGTGCCAGCAGCTTCCGGGACAGGGTTGTTTCCGAGCAGTACTTC. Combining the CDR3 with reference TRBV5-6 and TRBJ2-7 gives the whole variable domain DAGVTQSPTHLIKTRGQQVTLRCSPKSGHDTVSWYQQALGQGPQFIFQYYEEEERQRGNFPDRFSGHQFPNYSSELNVNALLLGDSALYLCASSFRDRVVSEQYFGPGTRLTVT.